What follows is one T cell receptor beta chain and its context. The same CDR3 is also encoded by other DNA sequences in this sample. This sample stems from a study of blood T cell repertoires in COVID-19. Looked up from germline, CDR1 is MNHEY and CDR2 is SVGAGI. CDR3 length: 15 amino acids. Trimming cost V 2 bases and J 2 bases; bases outside gene matches: 6. Seattle's cohort entered during active infection and was followed longitudinally. Repertoires were generated with immunoSEQ multiplex PCR, while TCRdb's copy carries only in-frame clones and drops some. The table shows under 250,000 clones, with 85% to 90% occurring only once.

The sample taken for sequencing was peripheral blood. The receptor was isolated from a man over 45 with COVID-19, enrolled during active disease. The chain combines TRBV6-5 with TRBJ2-7, with TRBD2 matching over 7 bases. The CDR3 region is CASSYGTGGTYEQYF. CDR3 nucleotide sequence: TGTGCCAGCAGTTACGGGACGGGAGGTACCTACGAGCAGTACTTC.